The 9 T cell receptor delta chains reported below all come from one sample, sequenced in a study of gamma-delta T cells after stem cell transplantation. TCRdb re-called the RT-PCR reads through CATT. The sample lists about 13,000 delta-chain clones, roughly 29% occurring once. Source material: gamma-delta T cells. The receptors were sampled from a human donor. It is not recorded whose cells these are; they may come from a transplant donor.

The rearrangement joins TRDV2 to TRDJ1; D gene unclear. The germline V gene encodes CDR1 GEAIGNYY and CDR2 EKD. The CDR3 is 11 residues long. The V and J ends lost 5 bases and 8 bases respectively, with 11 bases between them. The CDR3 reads CACVRIVKLIF. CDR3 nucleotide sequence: TGTGCCTGTGTACGAATCGTGAAACTCATCTTT.

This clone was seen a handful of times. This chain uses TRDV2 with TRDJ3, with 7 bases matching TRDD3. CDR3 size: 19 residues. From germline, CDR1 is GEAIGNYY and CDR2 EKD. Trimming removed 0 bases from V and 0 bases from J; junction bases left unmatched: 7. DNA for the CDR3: TGTGCCTGTGACACCGCTGGGGGGTTCAGCTCCTGGGACACCCGACAGATGTTTTTC. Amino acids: CACDTAGGFSSWDTRQMFF.

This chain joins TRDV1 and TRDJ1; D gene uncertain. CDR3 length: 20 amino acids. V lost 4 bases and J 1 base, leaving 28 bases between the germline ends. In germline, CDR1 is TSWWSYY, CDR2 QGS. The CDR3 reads CALGVPLSVSRGLLTDKLIF. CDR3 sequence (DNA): TGTGCTCTTGGGGTTCCCCTCTCCGTCAGTCGAGGCCTCCTCACCGATAAACTCATCTTT.

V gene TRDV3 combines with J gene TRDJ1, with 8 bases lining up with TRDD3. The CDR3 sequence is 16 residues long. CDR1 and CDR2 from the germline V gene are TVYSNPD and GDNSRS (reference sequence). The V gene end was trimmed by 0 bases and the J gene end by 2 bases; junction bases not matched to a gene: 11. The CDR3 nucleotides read TGTGCCTTTAGAGTACGTTCCTGGGGGACGACCGATAAACTCATCTTT. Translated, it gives CAFRVRSWGTTDKLIF.

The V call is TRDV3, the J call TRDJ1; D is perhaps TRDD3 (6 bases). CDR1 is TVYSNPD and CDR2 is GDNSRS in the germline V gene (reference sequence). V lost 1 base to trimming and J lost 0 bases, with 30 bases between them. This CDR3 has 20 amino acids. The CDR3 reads CAFIHTACRGRHQYTDKLIF. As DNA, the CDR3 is TGTGCCTTTATTCACACGGCCTGCCGGGGGAGACACCAGTACACCGATAAACTCATCTTT.

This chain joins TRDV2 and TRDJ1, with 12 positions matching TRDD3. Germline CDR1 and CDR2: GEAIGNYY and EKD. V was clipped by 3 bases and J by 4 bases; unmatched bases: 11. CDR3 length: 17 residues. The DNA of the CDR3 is TGTGCCTGTGACTCAAACTGGGGGATACTTAAGGGCGATAAACTCATCTTT. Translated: CACDSNWGILKGDKLIF.

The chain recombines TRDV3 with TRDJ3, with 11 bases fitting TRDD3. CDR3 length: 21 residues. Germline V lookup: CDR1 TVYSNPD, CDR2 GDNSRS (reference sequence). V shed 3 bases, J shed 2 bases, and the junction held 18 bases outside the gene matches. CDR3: CAFSTLLLGDSAAWDTRQMFF. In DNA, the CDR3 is TGTGCCTTCTCAACCCTCTTACTGGGGGATAGTGCGGCCTGGGACACCCGACAGATGTTTTTC. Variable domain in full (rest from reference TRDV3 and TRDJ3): CDKVTQSSPDQTVASGSEVVLLCTYDTVYSNPDLFWYRIRPDYSFQFVFYGDNSRSEGADFTQGRFSVKHILTQKAFHLVISPVRTEDSATYYCAFSTLLLGDSAAWDTRQMFFGTGIKLFVEP.

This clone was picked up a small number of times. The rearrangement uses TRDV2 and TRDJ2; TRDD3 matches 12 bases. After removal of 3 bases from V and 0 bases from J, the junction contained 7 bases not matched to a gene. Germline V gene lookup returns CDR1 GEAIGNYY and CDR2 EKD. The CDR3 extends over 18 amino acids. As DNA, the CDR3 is TGTGCCTGTGACCAACTGGGGGATACAGGGGCTTTGACAGCACAACTCTTCTTT. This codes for CACDQLGDTGALTAQLFF.

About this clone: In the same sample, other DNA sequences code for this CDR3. CDR3 region: CACDWGIAQLFF. The CDR3 DNA follows: TGTGCCTGTGACTGGGGGATAGCGCAACTCTTCTTT. V and J are TRDV2 and TRDJ2, with 9 bases lining up with TRDD3. CDR1 and CDR2 from the germline V gene are GEAIGNYY and EKD. The trim removed 3 bases at V and 11 bases at J, leaving 3 bases unmatched. This CDR3 region has 12 residues.